This T cell receptor (beta chain) was captured in a study of blood T cell repertoires in COVID-19. In the study overall: Acute-phase and convalescent COVID-19 samples originated in the United States, Italy and Spain. PBMCs, B-cell-depleted T cells, or T cells were the source of the cDNA or gDNA that made up the material.

The CDR3 is made up of 17 amino acids. Germline trimming cut 2 bases from V and 2 bases from J; bases unmatched to any gene: 9. Germline V gives CDR1 SEHNR, CDR2 FQNEAQ (reference sequence). Original data processing: Nucleated cell counts were estimated from reference gene primer amplification. TCRdb keeps only in-frame clones here, not all; method: immunoSEQ multiplex PCR. Clone size and the V and J calls come from that table; the DNA yielded D and trimming. The profile covers 150,000 to 200,000 clones, with roughly nine tenths appearing a single time and around 2.9% taken by the ten largest. V gene TRBV7-9 combines with J gene TRBJ1-1; 9 nucleotides align to TRBD1. Material: peripheral blood. This sequence was found in a man aged 60 to 75 with acute or convalescent COVID-19. This CDR3 is CASSLYYRGRINTEAFF. The CDR3 DNA sequence: TGTGCCAGCAGCTTATATTACAGGGGGCGCATAAACACTGAAGCTTTCTTT.